This entry lists 21 T cell receptor beta chains sequenced from one sample in a study of T cell responses to AZD1222 COVID-19 vaccine. The table came from immunoSEQ multiplex PCR; TCRdb's copy has only in-frame clones and leaves some out. Of over 90,000 clones listed, about nine tenths were seen once; the top ten hold around 4.8%. Sample: peripheral blood, taken on day 0 of AZD1222 vaccination. These receptors came from an adult in good health.

Comments on this clone: One end of the junction varies from germline; a read error may be responsible. The rearrangement links TRBV18 to TRBJ2-5; D might be TRBD1 or TRBD2, each matching 5 bases. CDR1 and CDR2 (germline): KGHSH, LQKENI. There are 12 residues in the CDR3. As DNA, the CDR3 is TGTGCCAGCTCACCAGCCCGGGACCCTGGTAACTTC. It encodes CASSPARDPGNF.

J is TRBJ2-7 and V is TRBV29-1; perhaps TRBD2 as D (7 bases). Germline values: CDR1 SQVTM, CDR2 ANQGSEA. V was shortened by 7 bases and J by 5 bases, with 18 bases between the two germline ends. The CDR3 contains 13 residues. The CDR3 nucleotides are TGCAGCGCCGTTGAGGGGGGGATCAACGAGCAGTACTTC. It translates to CSAVEGGINEQYF.

This sequence joins TRBV4-3 and TRBJ1-4; no clear D. Germline loops: CDR1 LGHNA, CDR2 YSLEER. Trimming removed 4 bases at V and 8 bases at J, with 11 bases between. The CDR3 has 13 residues. CDR3 protein: CASSLHEGEKLFF. CDR3 coding DNA: TGCGCCAGCAGCCTACATGAAGGGGAAAAACTGTTTTTT.

The rearrangement links TRBV28 to TRBJ2-6; D is uncertain. V was shortened by 3 bases and J by 3 bases, with 6 bases between the two germline ends. The CDR3 contains 14 residues. Germline V gene sequence: CDR1 MDHEN, CDR2 SYDVKM. The chain's CDR3 is CASSFPGGANVLTF. The CDR3 DNA sequence: TGTGCCAGCAGTTTCCCAGGTGGGGCCAACGTCCTGACTTTC.

The chain employs TRBV19 and TRBJ2-1; D unclear. V was cut by 2 bases and J by 6 bases, with 14 bases left in between. There are 15 residues in the CDR3. Germline lookup yields CDR1 LNHDA and CDR2 SQIVND (reference sequence). CDR3 protein: CASSILASVGNEQFF. The CDR3 DNA is TGTGCCAGTAGTATATTGGCGTCGGTTGGCAATGAGCAGTTCTTC.

This clone appeared a single time. The V gene is TRBV7-6, the J gene TRBJ2-3, with TRBD2 matching 8 bases. The CDR3 has 15 amino acids. Trimming took 0 bases from V and 1 from J; bases not matched to a gene: 0. The germline CDR1 and CDR2 sequences are SGHVS and FNYEAQ. Here the CDR3 reads CASSLARGGTDTQYF. In DNA, the CDR3 is TGTGCCAGCAGCTTAGCGCGGGGGGGCACAGATACGCAGTATTTT.

V is TRBV5-1 and J is TRBJ1-6; D is undetermined. Trimming took off 2 bases at V and 5 bases at J, with 14 bases between the two ends. This CDR3 region has 16 residues. Germline V gene sequence: CDR1 SGHRS, CDR2 YFSETQ. The CDR3 sequence is CASSFIGVRDNSPLHF. CDR3 DNA sequence: TGCGCCAGCAGCTTTATCGGGGTTCGGGATAATTCACCCCTCCACTTT.

The chain couples TRBV5-4 to TRBJ1-6, with a possible D match to TRBD1 (5 bases). V was trimmed by 5 bases and J by 7 bases, leaving 16 bases between them. The germline CDR1 and CDR2 sequences are SGHNT and YYREEE (reference sequence). CDR3 length: 15 amino acids. The CDR3 DNA is TGTGCCAGCAGGTACGGAGTTCAGGGCAATTCACCCCTCCACTTT. It codes for CASRYGVQGNSPLHF.

The chain combines TRBV27 with TRBJ2-2, with TRBD1 as a possible D gene (6 bases). This CDR3 has 15 residues. Germline CDR1 reads MNHEY; CDR2 reads SMNVEV (reference sequence). V lost 3 bases and J 3 bases, leaving 11 bases between the germline ends. The CDR3, as DNA: TGTGCCAGCAGTTTCCGGCAGGGGCACACCGGGGAGCTGTTTTTT. Its translation: CASSFRQGHTGELFF.

The chain carries TRBV2 and TRBJ1-1, with D maybe TRBD1 (5 bases). The CDR3 totals 13 residues. The V gene lost 5 bases and the J gene lost 11 bases, with 18 bases spanning the gap. Germline CDR1 SNHLY, CDR2 FYNNEI. The chain's CDR3 is CASSLGTPQRAFF. For the CDR3, the DNA is TGTGCCAGCAGTTTAGGGACCCCTCAACGGGCTTTCTTT. Looking up the rest from reference TRBV2 and TRBJ1-1 gives the full variable domain: EPEVTQTPSHQVTQMGQEVILRCVPISNHLYFYWYRQILGQKVEFLVSFYNNEISEKSEIFDDQFSVERPDGSNFTLKIRSTKLEDSAMYFCASSLGTPQRAFFGQGTRLTVV.

The rearrangement joins TRBV6-5 to TRBJ1-1, with no clear D. V was cut by 6 bases and J by 2 bases, with 4 bases left in between. The CDR3 extends over 11 amino acids. In germline, CDR1 is MNHEY, CDR2 SVGAGI. For the CDR3, the DNA is TGTGCCAGCAGGAGCAACACTGAAGCTTTCTTT. Protein product: CASRSNTEAFF.

The genes are TRBV27 and TRBJ2-2; a weak D match, TRBD2 (5 bases). In germline, CDR1 is MNHEY, CDR2 SMNVEV (reference sequence). Trimming took 6 bases from V and 2 from J, leaving 10 bases between them. This CDR3 has 14 residues. Written as DNA, the CDR3 is TGTGCCAGCAGGGACTTCCCAAACACCGGGGAGCTGTTTTTT. Protein sequence: CASRDFPNTGELFF.

The chain carries TRBV9 and TRBJ1-1; D perhaps matches TRBD1 (5 bases). The CDR3 spans 16 residues. Per the germline V gene, CDR1 is SGDLS and CDR2 is YYNGEE. Deletions cut 0 bases from V and 4 bases from J, with 16 bases between. The CDR3 loop is CASSVAVGGLGTEAFF. DNA of the CDR3: TGTGCCAGCAGCGTAGCTGTGGGGGGATTGGGCACTGAAGCTTTCTTT.

The chain joins TRBV28 to TRBJ2-7; 7 bases agree with TRBD1. Germline CDR1 is MDHEN and CDR2 is SYDVKM. The CDR3 totals 13 residues. Trimming took 2 bases from V and 7 from J; bases not matched to a gene: 5. The CDR3 DNA follows: TGTGCCAGCAGTTTAGCTGACAGGGAGGAGCAGTACTTC. This gives the protein CASSLADREEQYF.

This clone was seen a few times. The J gene is TRBJ1-1, the V gene TRBV13; D unclear. The germline gives CDR1 PRHDT, CDR2 FYEKMQ (reference sequence). CDR3 length equals 15 residues. Trimming removed 1 base from V and 0 bases from J, with 9 bases in between. In nucleotides, the CDR3 is TGTGCCAGCAGCTTAGTTCCAGGCCTGAACACTGAAGCTTTCTTT. Protein: CASSLVPGLNTEAFF.

This chain connects TRBV28 to TRBJ1-5; perhaps TRBD1 as D (6 bases). Germline V gene sequence: CDR1 MDHEN, CDR2 SYDVKM. The CDR3 has 15 residues. V was clipped by 7 bases and J by 1 base, with 14 bases between them. This chain's CDR3 is CASTRGGGSNQPQHF. CDR3 DNA sequence: TGTGCCAGCACTAGAGGGGGAGGGAGCAATCAGCCCCAGCATTTT.

The J gene is TRBJ2-1, the V gene TRBV3-1 (or the pseudogene TRBV3-2), with 7 bases that match TRBD1. The V and J ends lost 4 bases and 4 bases, in that order; junction bases with no gene match: 4. The CDR3 covers 14 residues. Per germline, CDR1 LGHDT and CDR2 YNNKEL (reference sequence). In DNA form, the CDR3 reads TGTGCCAGCAGCCGACAGGGAAGTTACAATGAGCAGTTCTTC. Its translation is CASSRQGSYNEQFF.

This clone has a handful of counts. The chain combines TRBV5-5 with TRBJ1-1; perhaps TRBD1 as D (5 bases). The CDR3 has 15 amino acids. CDR1 is SGHKS, CDR2 YYEKEE, per germline (reference sequence). V shed 2 bases and J shed 5 bases, with 16 bases lying between them. The CDR3: CASSFGTYLNTEAFF. In DNA, the CDR3 is TGTGCCAGCAGCTTTGGGACGTACCTAAATACTGAAGCTTTCTTT.

This clone was recorded once. The CDR3 sequence: CASSFMGTREETQYF. The CDR3 DNA reads as TGTGCCAGCAGCTTTATGGGGACTAGAGAAGAGACCCAGTACTTC. This chain links TRBV7-9 with TRBJ2-5, with TRBD2 matching 8 bases. The CDR3 extends over 15 amino acids. V was pared by 3 bases and J by 3 bases, with 6 bases of the junction left unmatched. Germline V CDR1 and CDR2: SEHNR, FQNEAQ (reference sequence).

This chain links TRBV18 with TRBJ1-3; D uncertain. V gave up 0 bases and J gave up 8 bases, with 11 bases separating them. Germline-derived CDR1 and CDR2 are KGHSH and LQKENI. CDR3 length: 14 amino acids. The CDR3, as DNA: TGTGCCAGCTCACCACCGGCCGGTCGGTACACCATATATTTT. It is translated as CASSPPAGRYTIYF.

In this sample, this clone turned up a few times. The gene calls are TRBV14 and TRBJ1-1; no firm D call. Looked up from germline, CDR1 is SGHDN and CDR2 is FVKESK. This CDR3 spans 16 amino acids. Between the trimmed V and J ends, which lost 4 bases and 6 bases, there was a span of 21 bases. The CDR3 sequence is CASSPRWDPSGAEAFF. The CDR3 region has the DNA TGTGCCAGCAGCCCAAGGTGGGATCCGTCGGGCGCTGAAGCTTTCTTT.